The rows below give T cell receptor beta chains drawn from one sample of a study of blood T cell repertoires in COVID-19. The data were produced by immunoSEQ multiplex PCR, yet TCRdb's version contains in-frame clones alone and is incomplete. The profile covers some 150,000 clones, with just under 85% appearing a single time and around 3.1% taken by the ten largest. The specimen was peripheral blood. These TCRs come from a woman in her forties with active or convalescent COVID-19. The CDR3 runs from the conserved cysteine through the conserved F or W. A D gene is named only where the DNA matches it firmly. Clone size is stated in some rows and not others, as once, few, many or a class when expanded.

V gene	clone size	J gene	D gene	CDR3 DNA	CDR3 protein
TRBV6-1	.	TRBJ1-1	.	TGTGCCAGCAGTGAAGGTAGGGGGAGCACTGAAGCTTTCTTT	CASSEGRGSTEAFF
TRBV18	once	TRBJ1-1	.	TGTGCCAGCTCACCGCGAACAGACACTGAAGCTTTCTTT	CASSPRTDTEAFF
TRBV2	.	TRBJ2-2	.	TGTGCCAGCAGTGAGAAGGGGTCGGGCACCGGGGAGCTGTTTTTT	CASSEKGSGTGELFF
TRBV19	.	TRBJ1-2	.	TGTGCCAGTAGTATAGTGGCAGGGAACTATGGCTACACCTTC	CASSIVAGNYGYTF
TRBV30	.	TRBJ1-2	.	TGTGCCTGGAGTCCGACAGCTAACTATGGCTACACCTTC	CAWSPTANYGYTF
TRBV5-1	.	TRBJ1-1	TRBD1	TGCGCCAGCACCCTGACAGGGTTTGGAATCACTGAAGCTTTCTTT	CASTLTGFGITEAFF
TRBV7-2	.	TRBJ1-3	TRBD1	TGTGCCAGCAGCCTCTACGAGGGGGACAGGGTGGTTGGAAACACCATATATTTT	CASSLYEGDRVVGNTIYF
TRBV10-2	.	TRBJ1-6	.	TGCGCCAGCGCCCCAGGGCTATCTTCACCCCTCCACTTT	CASAPGLSSPLHF
TRBV19	.	TRBJ1-5	.	TGTGCCAGTAGTATAAGGGACAACAATCAGCCCCAGCATTTT	CASSIRDNNQPQHF
TRBV5-4	.	TRBJ2-5	TRBD2	TGTGCCAGCAGCTTGCCCAGCGGGAGTCTTGAGACCCAGTACTTC	CASSLPSGSLETQYF
TRBV7-2	.	TRBJ1-3	.	TGTGCCACCGGGGGGGGAGTCTCTGGAAACACCATATATTTT	CATGGGVSGNTIYF
TRBV5-1	.	TRBJ2-1	TRBD1	TGCGCCAGCAGCTTGTCGGGACAGGGCTCCTACAATGAGCAGTTCTTC	CASSLSGQGSYNEQFF
TRBV6-5	.	TRBJ1-3	TRBD1	TGTGCCAGTCGGAAACAGGGGGCGGATGGAAACACCATATATTTT	CASRKQGADGNTIYF
TRBV7-9	.	TRBJ2-7	.	TGTGCCAGCAGCCTACAGGCTACCCTCTCCTACGAGCAGTACTTC	CASSLQATLSYEQYF
TRBV24-1	.	TRBJ2-3	.	TGTGCCACCAGTGACCTACCGGATACGCAGTATTTT	CATSDLPDTQYF
TRBV10-3	once	TRBJ1-2	TRBD1	TGTGCCATCAGTGGGACAGGGTATGGCTACACCTTC	CAISGTGYGYTF
TRBV27	.	TRBJ1-4	.	TGTGCCAGCACTATTACAAGCAGGGTACGCGAAAAACTGTTTTTT	CASTITSRVREKLFF
TRBV4-1	.	TRBJ1-1	TRBD1	TGCGCCAGCGGCACCCCCGGGACAGGGGGCCTGAACACTGAAGCTTTCTTT	CASGTPGTGGLNTEAFF
TRBV7-2	.	TRBJ1-4	.	TGTGCCAGCAGCACTGGGGGTGCGGGGGCAGGGGAAAAACTGTTTTTT	CASSTGGAGAGEKLFF
TRBV7-9	.	TRBJ2-7	TRBD1	TGTGCCAGCACCCTACAGGGGGCGATCAACGAGCAGTACTTC	CASTLQGAINEQYF
TRBV2	.	TRBJ1-2	TRBD1	TGTGCCAGCAGCCCCTCCGGGACAGGGGGCCGTGGCTACACCTTC	CASSPSGTGGRGYTF
TRBV28	.	TRBJ1-2	.	TGTGCCAGCAGTAGGGGCTGGGGCACCTCTAACTATGGCTACACCTTC	CASSRGWGTSNYGYTF